These T cell receptor beta chains were read from a single sample in a study of cytomegalovirus exposure and HLA in healthy donors. TCRdb's table, derived via immunoSEQ multiplex PCR, lists solely in-frame clones and lacks some. The sample has fewer than 75,000 clones, around 85% seen once. Input material: PBMCs. All receptors come from a woman between 25 and 40 years old in good health and CMV-seronegative. The CDR3 runs from the conserved cysteine through the conserved F or W. Fields, in order: clone size, V gene, J gene, CDR3 protein. Only some rows state a clone size, as once, few, many or a class for expanded clones.

>NA|TRBV10-2|TRBJ2-3
CASKQGSTDTQYF
>NA|TRBV5-4|TRBJ2-1
CASSSPTQADNEQFF
>NA|TRBV5-1|TRBJ2-2
CASSLEGSLAGGELFF
>NA|TRBV5-4|TRBJ1-2
CASSPQIVLDYGYTF
>NA|TRBV7-9|TRBJ2-6
CASSHSGKGSGANVLTF
>once|TRBV5-5|TRBJ1-1
CASSLTENTEAFF
>NA|TRBV19|TRBJ2-5
CASSIDGTDQETQYF
>NA|TRBV11-1|TRBJ2-1
CASSFNNEQFF
>NA|TRBV6-5|TRBJ1-1
CASSYSEGAGAFF
>few|TRBV7-9|TRBJ1-1
CASSLGPVLNTEAFF
>NA|TRBV19|TRBJ2-1
CASSIDLAQTNEQFF
>NA|TRBV7-9|TRBJ1-2
CASSIGLPTNYGYTF
>NA|TRBV19|TRBJ2-1
CASSPSRLISGEQFF
>NA|TRBV11-2|TRBJ1-2
CASSSQGNYGYTF
>NA|TRBV7-9|TRBJ1-1
CASSLGQGGSEAFF
>NA|TRBV18|TRBJ2-1
CASSPPGLGAYNEQFF
>NA|TRBV27|TRBJ2-2
CASRGLAGQRTGELFF
>NA|TRBV10-3|TRBJ2-1
CAISEPKGGGPYNEQFF
>NA|TRBV11-2|TRBJ1-2
CASSLIDGQANGYTF
>once|TRBV18|TRBJ2-1
CASSPPVTGREGEQFF
>NA|TRBV2|TRBJ2-3
CASSGASGSGTDTQYF
>NA|TRBV29-1|TRBJ2-5
CSAGGMPQETQYF
>few|TRBV6-6|TRBJ1-4
CASRGLTAHNEKLFF
>NA|TRBV11-2|TRBJ2-1
CASSAQEVHEQFF
>NA|TRBV4-1|TRBJ2-3
CASSHPGLADPTDTQYF
>few|TRBV10-3|TRBJ2-2
CALGGAGKNTGELFF
>NA|TRBV27|TRBJ2-2
CASSPIPGLAGNTGELFF
>NA|TRBV5-1|TRBJ1-2
CASSLVGEENYGYTF
>NA|TRBV7-9|NA
CASSFSGGYNEQFF
>NA|TRBV30|TRBJ2-5
CAWSLNPPLETQYF
>NA|TRBV9|TRBJ1-1
CASSVGQERGTEAFF
>NA|TRBV7-3|TRBJ2-6
CASSPTGTGANVLTF
>few|TRBV6-5|TRBJ1-4
CASSYVPGATNEKLFF
>few|TRBV2|TRBJ2-1
CASSPLEVPYNEQFF
>NA|TRBV13|TRBJ2-1
CASSHLRENEQFF
>NA|TRBV7-2|TRBJ2-7
CASSPQTGATIYEQYF
>once|TRBV29-1|TRBJ1-1
CSVIPGLNTEAFF
>few|TRBV4-3|TRBJ2-1
CASSQEGEAPYNEQFF
>NA|TRBV6-5|TRBJ2-3
CASSYSGQGADTQYF
>NA|TRBV19|TRBJ1-1
CASSMRTEETEAFF
>NA|TRBV4-3|TRBJ2-1
CASSQMGRTYNEQFF
>NA|TRBV7-8|TRBJ1-1
CASSPEGNTEAFF
>NA|TRBV19|TRBJ1-2
CASTSGLSKDGYTF
>once|TRBV27|TRBJ2-1
CASSLSRGQYNEQFF
>NA|TRBV4-2|TRBJ1-1
CASSQDSKGGDEAFF
>NA|TRBV10-2|TRBJ1-1
CASRGGPLNTEAFF
>NA|TRBV18|TRBJ2-3
CASSPRRGLTDTQYF
>NA|TRBV19|TRBJ1-1
CASSIAGDNTEAFF